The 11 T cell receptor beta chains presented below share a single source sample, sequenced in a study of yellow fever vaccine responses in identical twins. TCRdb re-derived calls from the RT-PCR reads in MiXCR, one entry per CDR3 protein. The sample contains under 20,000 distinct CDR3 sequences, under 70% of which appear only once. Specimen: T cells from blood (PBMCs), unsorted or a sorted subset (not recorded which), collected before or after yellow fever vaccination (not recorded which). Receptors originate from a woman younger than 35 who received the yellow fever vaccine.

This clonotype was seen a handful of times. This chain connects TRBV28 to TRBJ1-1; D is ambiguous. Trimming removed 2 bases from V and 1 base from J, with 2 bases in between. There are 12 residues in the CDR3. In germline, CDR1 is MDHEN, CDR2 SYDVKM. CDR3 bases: TGTGCCAGCAGTTTACGGAACACTGAAGCTTTCTTT. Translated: CASSLRNTEAFF.

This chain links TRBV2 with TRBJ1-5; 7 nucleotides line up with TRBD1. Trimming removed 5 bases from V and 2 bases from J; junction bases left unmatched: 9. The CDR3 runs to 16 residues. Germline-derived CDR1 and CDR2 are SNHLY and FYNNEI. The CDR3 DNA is TGTGCCAGCAGTCGGGACAGCGGCGGGGGCAATCAGCCCCAGCATTTT. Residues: CASSRDSGGGNQPQHF.

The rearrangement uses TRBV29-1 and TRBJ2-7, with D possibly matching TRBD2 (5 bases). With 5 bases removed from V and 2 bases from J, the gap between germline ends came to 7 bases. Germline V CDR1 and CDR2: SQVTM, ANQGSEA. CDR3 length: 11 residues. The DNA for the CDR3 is TGCAGCGTTTCCGGGGCCTACGAGCAGTACTTC. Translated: CSVSGAYEQYF.

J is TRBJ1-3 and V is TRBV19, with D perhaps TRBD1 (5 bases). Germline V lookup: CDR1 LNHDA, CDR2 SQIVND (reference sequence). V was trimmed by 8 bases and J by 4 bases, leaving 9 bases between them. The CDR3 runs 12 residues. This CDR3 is CASGAGGNTIYF. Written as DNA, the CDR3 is TGTGCCAGTGGGGCAGGAGGAAACACCATATATTTT.

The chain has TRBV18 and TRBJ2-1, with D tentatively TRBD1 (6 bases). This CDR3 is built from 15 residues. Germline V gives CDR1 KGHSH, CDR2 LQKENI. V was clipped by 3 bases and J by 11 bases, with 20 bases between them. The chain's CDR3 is CASSPQPNSGTQQFF. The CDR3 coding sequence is TGTGCCAGCTCACCTCAACCTAATTCCGGGACACAGCAGTTCTTC. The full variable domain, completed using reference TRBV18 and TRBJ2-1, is NAGVMQNPRHLVRRRGQEARLRCSPMKGHSHVYWYRQLPEEGLKFMVYLQKENIIDESGMPKERFSAEFPKEGPSILRIQQVVRGDSAAYFCASSPQPNSGTQQFFGPGTRLTVL.

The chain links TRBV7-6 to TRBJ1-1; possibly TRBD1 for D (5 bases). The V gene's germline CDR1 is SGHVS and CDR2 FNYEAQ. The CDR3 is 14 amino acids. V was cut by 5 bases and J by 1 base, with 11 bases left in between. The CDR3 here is CASSTAQGNTEAFF. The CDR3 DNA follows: TGTGCCAGCAGCACCGCTCAGGGGAACACTGAAGCTTTCTTT.

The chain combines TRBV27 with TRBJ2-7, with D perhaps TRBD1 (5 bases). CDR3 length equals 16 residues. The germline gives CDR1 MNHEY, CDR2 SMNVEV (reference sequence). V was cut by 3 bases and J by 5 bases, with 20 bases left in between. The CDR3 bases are TGTGCCAGCAGTTTTTCCCAGGGCCTGACCAGGAACGAGCAGTACTTC. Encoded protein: CASSFSQGLTRNEQYF.

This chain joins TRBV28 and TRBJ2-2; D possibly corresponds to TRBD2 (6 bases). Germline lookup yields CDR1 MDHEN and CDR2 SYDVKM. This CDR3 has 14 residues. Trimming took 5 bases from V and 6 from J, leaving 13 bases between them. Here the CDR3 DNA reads TGTGCCAGCAGTATTGGGACTCTGGCCGGGGAGCTGTTTTTT. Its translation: CASSIGTLAGELFF.

CDR3 bases: TGTGCCACCGGGGGGTACAATGAGCAGTTCTTC. Translation: CATGGYNEQFF. V usage is TRBV10-3 and J usage is TRBJ2-1; 7 bases map to TRBD2. This CDR3 region has 11 residues. Germline V CDR1 and CDR2: ENHRY, SYGVKD. V lost 10 bases and J lost 4; bases outside the gene matches: 1.

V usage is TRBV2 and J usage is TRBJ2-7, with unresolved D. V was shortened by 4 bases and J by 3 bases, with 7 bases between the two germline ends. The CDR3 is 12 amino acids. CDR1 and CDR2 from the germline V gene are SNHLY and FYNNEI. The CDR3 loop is CASSANYYEQYV. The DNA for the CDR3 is TGTGCCAGCAGTGCTAACTACTACGAGCAGTACGTC.

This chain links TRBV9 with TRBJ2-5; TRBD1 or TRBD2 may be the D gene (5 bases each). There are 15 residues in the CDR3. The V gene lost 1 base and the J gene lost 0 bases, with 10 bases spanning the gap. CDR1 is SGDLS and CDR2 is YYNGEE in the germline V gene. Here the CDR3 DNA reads TGTGCCAGCAGCGTACGGTGGGGGAACCAAGAGACCCAGTACTTC. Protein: CASSVRWGNQETQYF. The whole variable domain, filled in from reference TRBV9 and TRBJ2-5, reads DSGVTQTPKHLITATGQRVTLRCSPRSGDLSVYWYQQSLDQGLQFLIQYYNGEERAKGNILERFSAQQFPDLHSELNLSSLELGDSALYFCASSVRWGNQETQYFGPGTRLLVL.